A selection of T cell receptor beta chains follows, all from one sample in a study of T cells in Graves' hyperthyroidism and ophthalmopathy. One entry per CDR3 protein results from TCRdb running MiXCR on the multiplex PCR reads. This table holds approximately 510,000 distinct CDR3 sequences, approximately 48% found once. Sequencing was done on a sample of peripheral blood or thyroid tissue (not recorded which). All receptors come from an adult woman with Graves' disease, either hyperthyroidism or ophthalmopathy (not recorded which). CDR3s leave out the opening cysteine and the closing phenylalanine or tryptophan.

TRBV29-1	11	TRBJ1-5	STSSGVNQPQH
TRBV7-9	11	TRBJ1-3	ASSQLPQNTIY
TRBV6-6	13	TRBJ2-7	ASSKPGQGPRKQY
TRBV10-3	10	TRBJ2-7	AIRDGSYEQY
TRBV7-8	11	TRBJ1-1	ASSTDRGTEAF
TRBV15	9	TRBJ1-1	ATSTGVEAF
TRBV27	11	TRBJ2-2	ASWSSNTGELF
TRBV27	11	TRBJ2-7	ASSQFPPYEQY
TRBV5-1	14	TRBJ2-7	ASSRDPGRISYEQY
TRBV7-9	11	TRBJ2-7	ASSRSGDHEQY